This T cell receptor (beta chain) comes out of a study of identical twins. Regarding this clonotype: What it recognizes is unknown. A read error may explain this, as a much larger clone is one base away.

This CDR3 region has 12 residues. Deletions cut 6 bases from V and 3 bases from J, with 7 bases between. Findings and caveats of the study: Weaker excess twin sharing was observed in beta out-of-frame sequences. The models gave estimates that fell short of the out-of-frame TCR alpha sharing seen in monozygotic twins.

A universal primer site was added by template switching, and unique molecular identifiers were carried by the cDNA. TCRdb analysed the 5' RACE reads with MiXCR anew, one entry per CDR3 protein. The repertoire consists of some 250,000 distinct CDR3 sequences, with 12% occurring once and the leading ten covering roughly 4%. The data were also submitted as part of a second study, on yellow fever vaccine responses in identical twins. From that report: Among the twins, the vaccine T cell response reportedly seemed partly convergent and partly personalized.

This clonotype was obtained from a woman between 18 and 30 years old in good health. V usage is TRBV12-3 or TRBV12-4 and J usage is TRBJ2-3; D uncertain. Sequenced sample: memory (CD45RO+) T cells sorted from blood. CDR3 DNA sequence: TGTGCCAGCAGATCTAGGACAGATACGCAGTATTTT. This translates into CASRSRTDTQYF.